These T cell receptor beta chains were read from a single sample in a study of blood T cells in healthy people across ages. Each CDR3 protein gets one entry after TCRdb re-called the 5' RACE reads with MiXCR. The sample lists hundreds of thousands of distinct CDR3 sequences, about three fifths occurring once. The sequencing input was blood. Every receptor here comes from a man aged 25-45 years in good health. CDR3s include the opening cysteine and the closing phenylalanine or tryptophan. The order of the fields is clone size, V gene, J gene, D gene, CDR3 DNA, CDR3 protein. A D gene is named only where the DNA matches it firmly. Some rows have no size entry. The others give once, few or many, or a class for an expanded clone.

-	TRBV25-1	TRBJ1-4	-	TGTGCCAGCCGTGCGGCCTCAGGGAGGGTGGGTAATGAAAAACTGTTTTTT	CASRAASGRVGNEKLFF
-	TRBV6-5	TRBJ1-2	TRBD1	TGTGCCAGCAGTTACGGACAGGGGGCAAATGGCTACACCTTC	CASSYGQGANGYTF
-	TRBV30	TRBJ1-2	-	TGTGCCTTGGGGGCGGGGGCTTCTTTTACCGACTATGGCTACACCTTC	CALGAGASFTDYGYTF
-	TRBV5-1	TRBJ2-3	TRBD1	TGCGCCAGCAGCCCGGGACAGCGAGGTTATACGCAGTATTTT	CASSPGQRGYTQYF
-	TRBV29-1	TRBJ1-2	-	TGCAGCGTTGAAGATTCTGCCAGGGCGGGCGGCTACACCTTC	CSVEDSARAGGYTF
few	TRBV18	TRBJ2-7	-	TGTGCCAGCTCACCGACCCTAGCCGGAGGAGGCCACGAGCAGTACTTC	CASSPTLAGGGHEQYF
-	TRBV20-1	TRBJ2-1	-	TGCAGTGCTAGGACAAACAGGGTTATGGGGAATGAGCAGTTCTTC	CSARTNRVMGNEQFF
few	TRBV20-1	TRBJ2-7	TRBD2	TGCAGCGCAACTGGCGGGGGGTCCTACGAGCAGTACTTC	CSATGGGSYEQYF
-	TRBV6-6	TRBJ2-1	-	TGTGCCAGCAGCGCTAGCGACGATGAGCAGTTCTTC	CASSASDDEQFF
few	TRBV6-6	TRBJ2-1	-	TGTGCCAGCAGTGATTCCTCGGATGAGCAGTTCTTC	CASSDSSDEQFF
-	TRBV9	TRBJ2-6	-	TGTGCCAGCAGCGTAGGTAGGGGATACTCTGGGGCCAACGTCCTGACTTTC	CASSVGRGYSGANVLTF
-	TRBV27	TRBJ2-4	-	TGTGCCAGCAGTTGGACCGCCGAAGCCAAAAACATTCAGTACTTC	CASSWTAEAKNIQYF
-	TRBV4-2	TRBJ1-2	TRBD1	TGTGCCAGCAGCCAGTATTATCGGACAGGGGGTTATAACTATGGCTACACCTTC	CASSQYYRTGGYNYGYTF
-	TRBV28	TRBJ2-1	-	TGTGCGGCGCAACGGCTGGGCTACGAGCAGTTCTTC	CAAQRLGYEQFF
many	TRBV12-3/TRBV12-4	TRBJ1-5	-	TGTGCCAGCAGTTATAGCAATCAGCCCCAGCATTTT	CASSYSNQPQHF
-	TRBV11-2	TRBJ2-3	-	TGTGCCAGCAGCTTGGGGGTGGAAATAGGGAATACGCAGTATTTT	CASSLGVEIGNTQYF
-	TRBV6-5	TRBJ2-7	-	TGTGCCAGCATTTCTAGCGACTACGAGCAGTACTTC	CASISSDYEQYF
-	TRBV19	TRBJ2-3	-	TGTGCCAGTAGTATTACGTTAGCCACAGATACGCAGTATTTT	CASSITLATDTQYF
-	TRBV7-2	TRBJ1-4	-	TGTGCCAGCAGTGGGACCAGTGAAAAACTGTTTTTT	CASSGTSEKLFF
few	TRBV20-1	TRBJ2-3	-	TGCAGTGCGGAAGATTATGGAGGAACAGATACGCAGTATTTT	CSAEDYGGTDTQYF
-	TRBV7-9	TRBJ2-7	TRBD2	TGTGCCAGCAGCTTAGGAGCCCTAGCGGCGAACGAGCAGTACTTC	CASSLGALAANEQYF
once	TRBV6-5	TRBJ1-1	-	TGTGCCAGCAGTTACGATCGACCCCGGCGGAACACTGAAGCTTTCTTT	CASSYDRPRRNTEAFF
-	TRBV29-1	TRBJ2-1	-	TGCAGCGTTCTGGTCTGGACTAACAACAATGAGCAGTTCTTC	CSVLVWTNNNEQFF
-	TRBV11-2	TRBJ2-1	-	TGTGCCACCTCGATCGAGGTTTACAATGAGCAGTTCTTC	CATSIEVYNEQFF
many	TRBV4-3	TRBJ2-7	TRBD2	TGCGCCAGCAGCCAAGAAACAGTGGGTAGCGGGATCTACGAGCAGTACTTC	CASSQETVGSGIYEQYF
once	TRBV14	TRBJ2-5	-	TGTGCCAGCAGCCAAGGACCGGGACAGTACTTC	CASSQGPGQYF
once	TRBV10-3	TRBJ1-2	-	TGTGCCATCAGTGAGAGTAACAGGGTAGTATCTGGCTACACCTTC	CAISESNRVVSGYTF
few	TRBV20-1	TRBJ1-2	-	TGCAGTGCTAGCAGACAGCATGGCTACACCTTC	CSASRQHGYTF
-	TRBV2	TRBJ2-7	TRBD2	TGTGCCAGCACCTGGACTAGCAGAACCTACGAGCAGTACTTC	CASTWTSRTYEQYF
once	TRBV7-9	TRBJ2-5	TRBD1	TGTGCCAGCAGCTTAGCCCGAATGAACAGGGGGCAGGAGACCCAGTACTTC	CASSLARMNRGQETQYF
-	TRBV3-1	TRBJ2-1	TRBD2	TGTGCCAGCAGCCGCGGGGCGGGGGGCTACAATGAGCAGTTCTTC	CASSRGAGGYNEQFF
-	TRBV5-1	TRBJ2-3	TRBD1	TGCGCCAGCAGCTTGGAAGGGGGCACTAGCACAGATACGCAGTATTTT	CASSLEGGTSTDTQYF
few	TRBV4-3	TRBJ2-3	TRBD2	TGCGCCAGCAGCCAAGAGATTAGCGGGAGACCAGATACGCAGTATTTT	CASSQEISGRPDTQYF
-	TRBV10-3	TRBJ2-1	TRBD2	TGTGCCATCAGTGGGTCCGGGACTAGAAATAGCGATGAGCAGTTCTTC	CAISGSGTRNSDEQFF
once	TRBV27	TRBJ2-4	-	TGTGCCAGCGCCCCTAGGGTTCGAGGCAAAAACATTCAGTACTTC	CASAPRVRGKNIQYF
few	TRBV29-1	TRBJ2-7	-	TGCAGCGTTGTTGGCTACGAAGGCTACGAGCAGTACTTC	CSVVGYEGYEQYF
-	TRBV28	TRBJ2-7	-	TGTGCCAGCAGCACCCTCAGGAGGGGGACCTACGAGCAGTACTTC	CASSTLRRGTYEQYF